This is a list of T cell receptor beta chains from one sample in a study of T cells after yellow fever vaccination. TCRdb re-called the 5' RACE reads through MiXCR, storing one row per CDR3 protein. The sample lists about 230,000 distinct CDR3 sequences, roughly 6.3% occurring once. This material consisted of CD4+ T cells sorted from PBMCs, taken on the day of the yellow fever booster vaccination. These receptor sequences come from a man younger than 45 who received the YFV17D yellow fever vaccine. CDR3s include the opening cysteine and the closing phenylalanine or tryptophan. D genes are given only for firm matches. The size of a clone is reported for some rows only, either as once, few or many, or as a class for expanded clones.

CDR3nt	CDR3aa	v_gene	j_gene	abundance	d_gene
TGCAGTGCTAGTAGTTCTGAGCGGGGGTACCTCGGTGAGCAGTTCTTC	CSASSSERGYLGEQFF	TRBV20-1	TRBJ2-1	.	TRBD2
TGTGCCAGTATCCAGGGGGGTTACACTGAAGCTTTCTTT	CASIQGGYTEAFF	TRBV19	TRBJ1-1	.	TRBD1
TGCAGTGCTAGTGCGGGGGGCACTGAAGCTTTCTTT	CSASAGGTEAFF	TRBV20-1	TRBJ1-1	many	.
TGTGCCATCAGGGGGAACTATAATTCACCCCTCCACTTT	CAIRGNYNSPLHF	TRBV10-3	TRBJ1-6	many	.
TGTGCCAGTAAAACTAGATCGACAGATACGCAGTATTTT	CASKTRSTDTQYF	TRBV6-2/TRBV6-3	TRBJ2-3	few	.
TGCAGTGGGTCTCGGACAGGGGATTACGAGCAGTACTTC	CSGSRTGDYEQYF	TRBV20-1	TRBJ2-7	many	TRBD1
TGTGCCAGCAGCCCCGGAAACGGGAACTACAATGAGCAGTTCTTC	CASSPGNGNYNEQFF	TRBV7-6	TRBJ2-1	.	.
TGTGCCAGCAGTAACCCCGGGCCGCAGTTCTTC	CASSNPGPQFF	TRBV6-6	TRBJ2-1	.	.
TGCAGCGCCCGACAGGGGGGGTCCTACGAGCAGTACTTC	CSARQGGSYEQYF	TRBV29-1	TRBJ2-7	.	TRBD1
TGTGCCAGCACCCTCGGGGGAGGCCGCTACACCTTC	CASTLGGGRYTF	TRBV12-3/TRBV12-4	TRBJ1-2	many	.
TGCAGTGCTAGGAGAGGAGGAGAAGAGACCCAGTACTTC	CSARRGGEETQYF	TRBV20-1	TRBJ2-5	few	.
TGTGCCAGCAGACCTCAGGGTGGGGAGTTCTACGAGCAGTACTTC	CASRPQGGEFYEQYF	TRBV28	TRBJ2-7	many	.
TGTGCCAGCAGGCTTACAGGGGCGATATTCTCACCCCTCCACTTT	CASRLTGAIFSPLHF	TRBV12-3/TRBV12-4	TRBJ1-6	.	TRBD1
TGTGCCGTAGAGCGGAGTTCCCAGTTCTTC	CAVERSSQFF	TRBV28	TRBJ2-1	.	.
TGTGCCAGTCAGACTAGCGGGAGATATAATGAGCAGTTCTTC	CASQTSGRYNEQFF	TRBV12-3/TRBV12-4	TRBJ2-1	few	TRBD2
TGTGCCAGCAGACTAGCCCACACCGGGGAGCTGTTTTTT	CASRLAHTGELFF	TRBV12-3/TRBV12-4	TRBJ2-2	.	.
TGCAGTGCTAGGATTCAGACAGGGATGAACACTGAAGCTTTCTTT	CSARIQTGMNTEAFF	TRBV20-1	TRBJ1-1	.	TRBD1
TGTGCCTGGAGTGTAGGGACACGGAACACAGATACGCAGTATTTT	CAWSVGTRNTDTQYF	TRBV30	TRBJ2-3	.	.
TGTGCCAGCACCGGGGTAACTAGGCAAGATACGCAGTATTTT	CASTGVTRQDTQYF	TRBV7-9	TRBJ2-3	.	.
TGTGCCAGTAGTCCCCGGAGCGGGGAGCTGTTTTTT	CASSPRSGELFF	TRBV19	TRBJ2-2	few	.
TGTGCCAGCAGCAAAGTAGCCCTCCCCCCGTGGCAGGGTGAGTACGAGCAGTACTTC	CASSKVALPPWQGEYEQYF	TRBV21-1	TRBJ2-7	many	.
TGTGCCAGCACCCAATGGGCTAGCGATGGAGAGACCCAGTACTTC	CASTQWASDGETQYF	TRBV6-2/TRBV6-3	TRBJ2-5	.	.
TGTGCCAGCAGCTTAGCATGGGGGACCCCCTACGAGCAGCACTTC	CASSLAWGTPYEQHF	TRBV7-2	TRBJ2-7	.	.
TGTGCCAGCAGCCCCTTGGAGCCAGTAAGCCAAGAGACCCAGTACTTC	CASSPLEPVSQETQYF	TRBV5-8	TRBJ2-5	many	.
TGCGCCAGCAGCTTGCTGGGACTAGCCAGGGGGGAGACCCAGTACTTC	CASSLLGLARGETQYF	TRBV5-1	TRBJ2-5	.	TRBD2
TGTGCCAGCAGCCATCAGATGCCCGGGGCCCAGTACTTC	CASSHQMPGAQYF	TRBV7-9	TRBJ2-5	.	.
TGTGCCAGCAGTGAGCCAAGTCCAGGCGGGGCCACAGATACGCAGTATTTT	CASSEPSPGGATDTQYF	TRBV25-1	TRBJ2-3	many	.
TGTGCCAGCAGTGATCAGGGCCGGGCCGGGGAGCTGTTTTTT	CASSDQGRAGELFF	TRBV2	TRBJ2-2	few	.
TGCGCCAGCAGGGCCCTAGCGGGATCTAAATACAATGAGCAGTTCTTC	CASRALAGSKYNEQFF	TRBV5-1	TRBJ2-1	few	TRBD2
TGTGCCAGCAGCTTAGACAGAATAGGAGAGCAGTTCTTC	CASSLDRIGEQFF	TRBV7-9	TRBJ2-1	.	.
TGTGCCAGCAGCCCCCAAGGCGGGATTTTAGATACGCAGTATTTT	CASSPQGGILDTQYF	TRBV11-2	TRBJ2-3	.	.
TGTGCCAGCAGTTACCAGACCCAGGGGGGAAAAAACTATGGCTACACCTTC	CASSYQTQGGKNYGYTF	TRBV4-2	TRBJ1-2	few	TRBD1
TGTGCCAGCAGCTTAGGACCCAGAGGGAATGAGCAGTTCTTC	CASSLGPRGNEQFF	TRBV7-2	TRBJ2-1	few	.
TGTGCCAGCAGCTCGTTAGCGGGAGTGAGAGATACGCAGTATTTT	CASSSLAGVRDTQYF	TRBV5-6	TRBJ2-3	.	TRBD2
TGTGCCAGCAACCTACAGGGTGCCTACGAGCAGTACTTC	CASNLQGAYEQYF	TRBV12-3/TRBV12-4	TRBJ2-7	many	.
TGCGCCAGCAGCTTGAGGCAGGATGTCACTGAAGCTTTCTTT	CASSLRQDVTEAFF	TRBV5-1	TRBJ1-1	.	.
TGTGCCAGCAGACTCGACAGGGTATCAAATCAGCCCCAGCATTTT	CASRLDRVSNQPQHF	TRBV6-5	TRBJ1-5	.	TRBD1
TGTGCCAGCGCCACGGACCGGAGCTCCTATAATTCACCCCTCCACTTT	CASATDRSSYNSPLHF	TRBV7-2	TRBJ1-6	many	.
TGTGCCAGCAGCTTAGTCATGGGAGGGTACCACGAGCAGTACTTC	CASSLVMGGYHEQYF	TRBV7-6	TRBJ2-7	many	TRBD2
TGTGCCAGCAGCGGACGGGCCATCGGGCACCAGCAACCCTCCTACGAGCAGTACTTC	CASSGRAIGHQQPSYEQYF	TRBV9	TRBJ2-7	few	.
TGTGCCAGCAAGGGCCGACTAGCGCGCAATGAGCAGTTCTTC	CASKGRLARNEQFF	TRBV27	TRBJ2-1	many	TRBD2
TGTGCCAGCAGTTACGGTGTAGGTGGCGCCGGGGAGCTGTTTTTT	CASSYGVGGAGELFF	TRBV6-2/TRBV6-3	TRBJ2-2	many	.
TGTGCCAGCAGAGGGGATAACTATGGCTACACCTTC	CASRGDNYGYTF	TRBV27	TRBJ1-2	few	.
TGCAGCTCGTCGACTAGTAGGGGCCAAGAGACCCAGTACTTC	CSSSTSRGQETQYF	TRBV29-1	TRBJ2-5	few	.
TGCAGTGCTAGGGAGGGGACAGGGGGCACTGAAGCTTTCTTT	CSAREGTGGTEAFF	TRBV20-1	TRBJ1-1	many	TRBD1
TGTGCCAGCAGCTTAAATAGTCTTAGCTCCTACGAGCAGTACTTC	CASSLNSLSSYEQYF	TRBV7-2	TRBJ2-7	.	.
TGTGCCAGCAGCTCACAGGGGCATCAGCCCCAGCATTTT	CASSSQGHQPQHF	TRBV28	TRBJ1-5	few	TRBD1
TGTGCCAGCCGTTCAGGGTCCGACTATGGCTACACCTTC	CASRSGSDYGYTF	TRBV12-3/TRBV12-4	TRBJ1-2	many	.
TGTGCCAGCAGTTATTCGGCCAGGGGCTCCCCTAACAATGAGCAGTTCTTC	CASSYSARGSPNNEQFF	TRBV6-5	TRBJ2-1	few	.
TGTGCCAGCAGCTTACAAGTGGTCGTTCCCGGGGAGCTGTTTTTT	CASSLQVVVPGELFF	TRBV7-9	TRBJ2-2	.	.